Listed below are T cell receptor beta chains from one sample, sequenced in a study of cytomegalovirus exposure and HLA in healthy donors. Some clones are missing from TCRdb's copy, which holds only in-frame ones; the method was immunoSEQ multiplex PCR. The table includes fewer than 150,000 clones, approximately 70% detected once. The specimen was PBMCs. These receptors all stem from a human donor in good health. Each CDR3 is given without its conserved first and last residue. Clone size is shown for a subset of rows, as once, few, many or a class of expanded clone.

TRBJ1-5	NA	TRBV15	ATSRDPTDTSNQPQH
TRBJ2-4	few	TRBV6-6	ASTRQGPIQY
TRBJ1-1	NA	TRBV4-2	ASSQDQAGGRLNTEAF
TRBJ1-5	NA	TRBV18	ASSLTGGEGNQPQH
TRBJ2-3	NA	TRBV7-2	ASSLVGRGDTQY
TRBJ2-2	NA	TRBV10-3	AIRPGGAYTGELF
TRBJ2-2	once	TRBV6-5	ASTTGTRDTGELF
TRBJ2-1	NA	TRBV5-1	ASSLVAGGHGEQF
TRBJ2-7	NA	TRBV5-5	ASSWDRSSYEQY
TRBJ1-5	NA	TRBV5-5	ASSLRGQVNQPQH
TRBJ2-7	NA	TRBV18	ASSPPRTDSHEQY
TRBJ1-4	NA	TRBV4-1	ASSQTGVGEKLF
TRBJ2-3	NA	TRBV28	ASSSVTSGFRTDTQY
TRBJ2-1	NA	TRBV28	ASSLTGYSVQF
TRBJ2-4	NA	TRBV2	ASRFPLAGGNIQY
TRBJ1-2	NA	TRBV28	ASSDPTGLIAYT
TRBJ2-5	NA	TRBV5-6	ASSFGDRALY
TRBJ2-3	NA	TRBV18	ASSPPWLAGTSLPSTDTQY
TRBJ2-7	once	TRBV6-1	ASSRQEDYEQY
TRBJ2-1	NA	TRBV4-1	ASSHGLSGERYNEQF
TRBJ2-2	NA	TRBV2	ALGAGNTGELF
TRBJ1-1	NA	TRBV28	ASSSADRVTEAF
TRBJ1-4	NA	TRBV7-2	ASSLRGRGGLGEKLF
TRBJ2-5	few	TRBV10-3	AISDSTSAQETQY
TRBJ2-7	NA	TRBV15	ATSRDYRGGYEQY
TRBJ1-5	NA	TRBV6-1	ASSEVGSLGNQPQH
TRBJ2-1	NA	TRBV13	ASRFGLADNEQF
TRBJ2-2	few	TRBV12-5	ASALAGSGELF
TRBJ1-5	NA	TRBV4-1	ASSQDRGQPQH
TRBJ2-3	NA	TRBV2	ASPERPRQY
TRBJ1-1	few	TRBV10-2	ASLARQGHTEAF
TRBJ2-1	NA	TRBV13	ASSSIAGRSSYNEQF
TRBJ1-4	few	TRBV4-1	ASSQWGQGFEKLF
TRBJ1-2	NA	TRBV28	ASRPTRVLYGYT
TRBJ2-7	few	TRBV19	ASSIGQGVTYEQY
TRBJ1-6	NA	TRBV27	ATSTDNSPLH
TRBJ1-5	NA	TRBV6-5	ASSYSRGKQPQH
TRBJ2-5	NA	TRBV7-9	ASSPGGGWETQY
TRBJ2-3	NA	TRBV4-1	ASSQVSTGPTDTQY
TRBJ2-7	NA	TRBV19	ASSSLDRGYEQY